The 11 T cell receptor beta chains below were found in one sample sequenced in a study of T cells in Graves' hyperthyroidism and ophthalmopathy. There were TCR beta CDR3 regions amplified from RNA transcripts. With the HTBI primer set, the TCR CDR3 went through a first round of RT-PCR. TCRdb re-derived calls from the multiplex PCR reads in MiXCR, one entry per CDR3 protein. The table shows about 420,000 distinct CDR3 sequences, with approximately 15% occurring only once. Sequenced: blood. The receptors were sampled from a young woman with Graves' hyperthyroidism.

This clonotype was recorded at least ten times. The chain recombines TRBV5-1 with TRBJ2-3; 8 bases agree with TRBD2. The CDR3 extends over 15 amino acids. CDR1 is SGHRS and CDR2 is YFSETQ in the germline V gene. V lost 1 base to trimming and J lost 2 bases; unmatched junction nucleotides: 3. The CDR3 loop reads CASSLQRGFTDTQYF. CDR3 coding DNA: TGCGCCAGCAGCTTGCAGCGGGGGTTCACAGATACGCAGTATTTT.

Ten or more counts support this clonotype. The V call is TRBV7-3, the J call TRBJ2-2; D not certain. There are 12 residues in the CDR3. The germline gives CDR1 SGHTA, CDR2 FQGTGA. Between the trimmed V and J ends, which lost 3 bases and 8 bases, there was a span of 7 bases. CDR3 coding DNA: TGTGCCAGCAGCTTTGAGGCGGGGGAGCTGTTTTTT. Protein: CASSFEAGELFF.

This clonotype was seen at least ten times. The rearrangement links TRBV12-3 or TRBV12-4 to TRBJ2-3; D might be TRBD1 or TRBD2, each matching 5 bases. Between the trimmed V and J ends, which lost 5 bases and 2 bases, there was a span of 17 bases. This CDR3 has 16 residues. CDR3 protein: CASSPDGARNTDTQYF. Written as DNA, the CDR3 is TGTGCCAGCAGTCCGGACGGGGCCAGAAACACAGATACGCAGTATTTT.

This clonotype was seen a few times. V is TRBV5-1 and J is TRBJ2-6; D gene ambiguous. Germline assignment: CDR1 SGHRS and CDR2 YFSETQ. The V gene lost 1 base and the J gene lost 3 bases, with 2 bases spanning the gap. This CDR3 comprises 13 residues. The CDR3 bases are TGCGCCAGCAGCTTGTTTGGGGCCAACGTCCTGACTTTC. This translates into CASSLFGANVLTF.

The DNA of the CDR3 is TGTGCCAGCAGCTTAATCGCAGCGAACACCGGGGAGCTGTTTTTT. It is translated as CASSLIAANTGELFF. J is TRBJ2-2 and V is TRBV11-2; D unresolved. CDR3 size: 15 residues. Germline V gene sequence: CDR1 SGHAT, CDR2 FQNNGV. Trimming took off 2 bases at V and 0 bases at J, with 7 bases between the two ends.

The chain employs TRBV7-8 and TRBJ2-1; D may be TRBD1 (5 bases). Per the germline V gene, CDR1 is SGHVS and CDR2 is FQNEAQ. This CDR3 region has 17 residues. V was cut by 5 bases and J by 8 bases, with 25 bases left in between. The CDR3 nucleotides are TGTGCCAGCAGCCTCCCGTTGGGGCTAGGGCGTTGGCATGAGCAGTTCTTC. It yields the protein CASSLPLGLGRWHEQFF. Filled out from reference TRBV7-8 and TRBJ2-1, the complete variable domain reads GAGVSQSPRYKVAKRGQDVALRCDPISGHVSLFWYQQALGQGPEFLTYFQNEAQLDKSGLPSDRFFAERPEGSVSTLKIQRTQQEDSAVYLCASSLPLGLGRWHEQFFGPGTRLTVL.

The gene calls are TRBV20-1 and TRBJ1-4, with D uncertain. CDR3 length: 14 residues. V was trimmed by 0 bases and J by 10 bases, leaving 15 bases between them. CDR1 is DFQATT, CDR2 SNEGSKA, per germline (reference sequence). The CDR3 DNA follows: TGCAGTGCTAGAGATCCGGACTCGTCAAGAAAACTGTTTTTT. As protein: CSARDPDSSRKLFF.

This clonotype occurred many times. The V gene is TRBV11-2, the J gene TRBJ1-2; no firm D call. The CDR3 has 13 residues. V gave up 5 bases and J gave up 5 bases, with 12 bases separating them. CDR1 and CDR2 from the germline V gene are SGHAT and FQNNGV. CDR3 sequence reads: CASSDLRRYGYTF. As DNA, the CDR3 is TGTGCCAGCAGCGATTTGCGGCGATATGGCTACACCTTC.

The chain uses TRBV10-3 and TRBJ2-2; the D gene is possibly TRBD2 (5 bases). Germline V gives CDR1 ENHRY, CDR2 SYGVKD. The CDR3 totals 14 residues. V lost 11 bases and J lost 2, with 15 bases in between. The CDR3 loop reads CAASSRSNTGELFF. The CDR3 DNA reads as TGTGCCGCTAGCTCCAGATCAAACACCGGGGAGCTGTTTTTT.

This clonotype was found many times. The V call is TRBV20-1, the J call TRBJ1-5; D unclear. CDR1 is DFQATT and CDR2 is SNEGSKA in the germline V gene (reference sequence). V was clipped by 1 base and J by 2 bases, with 18 bases between them. The CDR3 has 17 residues. The CDR3 DNA sequence: TGCAGTGCTAGAGGATCGTTAGGGAAGAGTGGCAATCAGCCCCAGCATTTT. Translating it yields CSARGSLGKSGNQPQHF.

This clonotype was detected ten times or more. The chain carries TRBV30 and TRBJ2-1; D remains unclear. The CDR3 has 11 amino acids. CDR1 is GTSNPN, CDR2 SVGIG, per germline (reference sequence). Trimming took 2 bases from V and 10 from J, leaving 9 bases between them. The CDR3 is CAWSPRREQFF. In DNA form, the CDR3 reads TGTGCCTGGAGTCCGAGGCGGGAGCAGTTCTTC.